The subject of this entry is one T cell receptor beta chain. Its antigen is not known. This sample is part of a study of CD8 T cells in ankylosing spondylitis. Findings and limits, study-wide: Disease-linked clones, CD8+, were relatively rare in peripheral blood. Ankylosing spondylitis blood appeared to carry a characteristic TCR beta motif of several highly homologous variants.

Quantitative molecular-barcoded 5'-RACE generated the TCR beta libraries. TCRdb recomputed calls from the 5' RACE reads with MiXCR, one row per CDR3 protein. The sample lists around 770,000 distinct CDR3 sequences, 19% occurring once. The CDR3 spans 13 residues. Trimming cost V 9 bases and J 3 bases; bases outside gene matches: 3. The V gene's germline CDR1 is SGHVS and CDR2 FQNEAQ. The origin of this receptor is a male donor with ankylosing spondylitis. This chain connects TRBV7-8 to TRBJ1-5; TRBD1 aligns across 9 bases. The sample taken for sequencing was blood, either unsorted or a sorted T cell fraction (not recorded which). The CDR3 DNA sequence: TGTGCCAGTGGGACAGGGAACAATCAGCCCCAGCATTTT. It yields the protein CASGTGNNQPQHF.